This T cell receptor (beta chain) was sequenced for a study of T-cell memory formation after mild COVID-19. CDR1 SGHVS and CDR2 FNYEAQ come from the germline V gene. The CDR3 spans 15 residues. With V trimmed by 2 bases and J by 3 bases, 6 bases remained unmatched. This clonotype was picked up a small number of times. Antigen unknown. Employing constant-segment primers, 5'RACE generated TCR alpha and TCR beta cDNA libraries bearing sample barcodes and UMIs. From the 5' RACE reads, TCRdb called clonotypes with MiXCR, one entry per CDR3 protein. The table has just under 550,000 distinct CDR3 sequences, over 20% seen once. Findings and limits, study-wide: A subset of responding clones appeared in pre-infection memory, suggesting cross-reactive memory joined. Clones that contracted from day 15 to 85 were balanced CD4/CD8, while later expanders leaned CD4+.

The chain combines TRBV7-6 with TRBJ2-7, with TRBD2 matching over 8 bases. The sample consisted of PBMCs or a T cell subset sorted from them (not recorded which). This sequence originates from an adult woman who had mild COVID-19 (a few samples of this study predate the infection). Cell type and time point are not known. The CDR3 reads CASSLSGGSYYEQYF. CDR3 bases: TGTGCCAGCAGCTTAAGCGGGGGCAGTTACTACGAGCAGTACTTC.